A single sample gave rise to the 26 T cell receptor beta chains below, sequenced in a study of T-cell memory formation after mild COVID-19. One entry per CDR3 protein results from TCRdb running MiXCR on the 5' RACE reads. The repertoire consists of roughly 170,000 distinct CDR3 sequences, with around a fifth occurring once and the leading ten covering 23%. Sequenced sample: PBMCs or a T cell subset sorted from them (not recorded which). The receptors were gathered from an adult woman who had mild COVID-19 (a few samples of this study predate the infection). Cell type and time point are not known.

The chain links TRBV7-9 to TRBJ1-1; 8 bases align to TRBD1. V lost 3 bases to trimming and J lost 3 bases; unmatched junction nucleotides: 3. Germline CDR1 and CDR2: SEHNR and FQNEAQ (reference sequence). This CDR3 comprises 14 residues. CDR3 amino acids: CASSLEQGDTEAFF. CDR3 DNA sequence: TGTGCCAGCAGCTTGGAACAGGGGGACACTGAAGCTTTCTTT.

The CDR3 DNA reads as TGTGCCAGCAGCCCCCGGGGCCCCGGGTACAATGAGCAGTTCTTC. Its protein is CASSPRGPGYNEQFF. V and J are TRBV13 and TRBJ2-1; D may correspond to TRBD1 or TRBD2 (5 bases each). The CDR3 loop spans 15 amino acids. Germline V gives CDR1 PRHDT, CDR2 FYEKMQ (reference sequence). V was cut by 5 bases and J by 4 bases, with 15 bases left in between. The full variable domain, completed using reference TRBV13 and TRBJ2-1, is AAGVIQSPRHLIKEKRETATLKCYPIPRHDTVYWYQQGPGQDPQFLISFYEKMQSDKGSIPDRFSAQQFSDYHSELNMSSLELGDSALYFCASSPRGPGYNEQFFGPGTRLTVL.

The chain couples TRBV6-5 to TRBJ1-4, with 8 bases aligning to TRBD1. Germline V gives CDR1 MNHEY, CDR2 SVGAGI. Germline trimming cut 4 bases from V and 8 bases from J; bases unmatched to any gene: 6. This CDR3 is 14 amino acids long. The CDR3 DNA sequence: TGTGCCAGCAGTTCAGGACAGGGTGGGGAAAAACTGTTTTTT. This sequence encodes CASSSGQGGEKLFF.

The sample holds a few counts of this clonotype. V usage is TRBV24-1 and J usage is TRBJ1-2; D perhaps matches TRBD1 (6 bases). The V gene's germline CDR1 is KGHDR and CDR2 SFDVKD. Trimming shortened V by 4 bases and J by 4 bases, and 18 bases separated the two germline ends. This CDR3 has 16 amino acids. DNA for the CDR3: TGTGCCACCAGTGACCAGACCTCGGACAGTTTCTATGGCTACACCTTC. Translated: CATSDQTSDSFYGYTF.

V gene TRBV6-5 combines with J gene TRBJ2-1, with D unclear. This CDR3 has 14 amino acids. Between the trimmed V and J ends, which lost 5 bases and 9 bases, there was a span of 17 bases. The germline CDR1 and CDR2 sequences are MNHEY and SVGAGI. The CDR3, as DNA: TGTGCCAGCAGTACAGAGAGACATGGGGTTGAGCAGTTCTTC. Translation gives CASSTERHGVEQFF.

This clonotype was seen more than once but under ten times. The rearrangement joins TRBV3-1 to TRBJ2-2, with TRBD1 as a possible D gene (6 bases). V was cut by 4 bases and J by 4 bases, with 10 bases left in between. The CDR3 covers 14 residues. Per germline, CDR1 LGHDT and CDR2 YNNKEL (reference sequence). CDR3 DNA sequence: TGTGCCAGCAGCCGGAGGACAGTCACCGGGGAGCTGTTTTTT. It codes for CASSRRTVTGELFF.

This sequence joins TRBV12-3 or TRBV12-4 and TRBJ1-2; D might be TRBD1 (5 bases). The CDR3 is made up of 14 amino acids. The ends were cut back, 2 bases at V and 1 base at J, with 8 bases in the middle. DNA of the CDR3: TGTGCCAGCAGTTTATGGGGCGTTAACTATGGCTACACCTTC. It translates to CASSLWGVNYGYTF.

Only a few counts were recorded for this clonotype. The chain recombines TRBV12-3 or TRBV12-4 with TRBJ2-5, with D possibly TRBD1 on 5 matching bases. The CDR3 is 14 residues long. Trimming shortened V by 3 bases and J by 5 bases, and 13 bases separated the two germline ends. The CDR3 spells CASSFWESGETQYF. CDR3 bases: TGTGCCAGCAGTTTCTGGGAATCAGGGGAGACCCAGTACTTC.

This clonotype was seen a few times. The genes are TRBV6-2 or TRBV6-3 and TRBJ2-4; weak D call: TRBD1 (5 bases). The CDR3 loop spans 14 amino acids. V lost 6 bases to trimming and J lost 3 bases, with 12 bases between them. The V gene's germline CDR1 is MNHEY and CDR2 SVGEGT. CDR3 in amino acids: CASRKGFGKNIQYF. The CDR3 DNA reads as TGTGCCAGCAGAAAGGGGTTCGGCAAAAACATTCAGTACTTC.

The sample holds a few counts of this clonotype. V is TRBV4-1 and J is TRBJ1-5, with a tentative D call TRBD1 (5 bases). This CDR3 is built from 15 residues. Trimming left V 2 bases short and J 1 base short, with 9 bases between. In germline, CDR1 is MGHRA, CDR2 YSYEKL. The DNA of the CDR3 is TGCGCCAGCAGCCAATTTTCAGGGAGCAATCAGCCCCAGCATTTT. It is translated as CASSQFSGSNQPQHF.

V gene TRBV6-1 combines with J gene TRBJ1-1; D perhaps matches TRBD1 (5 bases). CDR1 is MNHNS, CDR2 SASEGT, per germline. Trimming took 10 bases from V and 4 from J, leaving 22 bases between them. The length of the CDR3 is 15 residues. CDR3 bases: TGTGCCACCCGGGGACTCGTAGAACAAGGCACTGAAGCTTTCTTT. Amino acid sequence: CATRGLVEQGTEAFF.

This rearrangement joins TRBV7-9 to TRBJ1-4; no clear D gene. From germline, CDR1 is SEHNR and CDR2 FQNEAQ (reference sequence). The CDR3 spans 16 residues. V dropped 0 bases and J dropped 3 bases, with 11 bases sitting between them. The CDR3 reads CASSLAMRGSNEKLFF. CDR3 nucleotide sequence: TGTGCCAGCAGCTTAGCGATGAGAGGGTCTAATGAAAAACTGTTTTTT.

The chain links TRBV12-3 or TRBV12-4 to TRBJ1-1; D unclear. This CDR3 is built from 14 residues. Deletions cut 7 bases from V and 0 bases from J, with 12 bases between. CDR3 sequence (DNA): TGTGCCAGCATCGGACTTGGCTTGAACACTGAAGCTTTCTTT. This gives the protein CASIGLGLNTEAFF.

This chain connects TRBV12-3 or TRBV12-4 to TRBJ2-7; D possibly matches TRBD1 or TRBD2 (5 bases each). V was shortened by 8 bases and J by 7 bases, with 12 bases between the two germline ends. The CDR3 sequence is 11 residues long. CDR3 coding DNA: TGTGCCAGCGGGGGTACTGGGGAGCAGTACTTC. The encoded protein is CASGGTGEQYF.

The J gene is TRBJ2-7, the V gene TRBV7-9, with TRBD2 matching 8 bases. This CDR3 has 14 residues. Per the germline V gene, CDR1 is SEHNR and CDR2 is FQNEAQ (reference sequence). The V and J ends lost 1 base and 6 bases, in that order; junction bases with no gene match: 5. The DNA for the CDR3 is TGTGCCAGCAGCTTAGACGCCGGGAGGGGCGAGCAGTACTTC. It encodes CASSLDAGRGEQYF.

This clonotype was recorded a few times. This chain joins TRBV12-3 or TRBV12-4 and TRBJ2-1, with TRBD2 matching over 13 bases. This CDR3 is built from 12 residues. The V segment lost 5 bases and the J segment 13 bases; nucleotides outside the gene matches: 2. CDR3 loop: CASSLGLAGQFF. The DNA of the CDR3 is TGTGCCAGCAGTCTGGGACTAGCGGGACAGTTCTTC.

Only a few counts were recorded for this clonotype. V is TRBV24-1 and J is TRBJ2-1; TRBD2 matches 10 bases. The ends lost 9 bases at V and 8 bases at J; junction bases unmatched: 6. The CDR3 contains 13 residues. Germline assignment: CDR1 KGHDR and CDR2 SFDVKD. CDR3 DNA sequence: TGTGCCACCGCTTATCTAGCGGGAGATGAGCAGTTCTTC. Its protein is CATAYLAGDEQFF.

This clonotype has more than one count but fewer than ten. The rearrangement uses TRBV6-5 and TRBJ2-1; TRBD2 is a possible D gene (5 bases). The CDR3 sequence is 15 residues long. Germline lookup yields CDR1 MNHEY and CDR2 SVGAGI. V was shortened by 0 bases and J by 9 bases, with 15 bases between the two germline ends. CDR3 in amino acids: CASSYSASWISEQFF. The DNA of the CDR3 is TGTGCCAGCAGTTACTCTGCTAGCTGGATCAGTGAGCAGTTCTTC.

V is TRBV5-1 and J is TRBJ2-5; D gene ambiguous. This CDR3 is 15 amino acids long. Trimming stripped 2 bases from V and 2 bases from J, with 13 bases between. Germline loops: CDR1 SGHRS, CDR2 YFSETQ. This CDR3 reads CASSLPPGPQETQYF. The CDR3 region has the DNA TGCGCCAGCAGCTTACCGCCGGGCCCGCAAGAGACCCAGTACTTC.

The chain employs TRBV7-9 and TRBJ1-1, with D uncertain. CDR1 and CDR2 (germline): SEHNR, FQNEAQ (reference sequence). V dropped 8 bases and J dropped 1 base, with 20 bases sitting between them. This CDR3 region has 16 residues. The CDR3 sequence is CASAPRDRQTNTEAFF. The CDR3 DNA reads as TGTGCCAGCGCCCCCAGAGACCGCCAGACGAACACTGAAGCTTTCTTT.

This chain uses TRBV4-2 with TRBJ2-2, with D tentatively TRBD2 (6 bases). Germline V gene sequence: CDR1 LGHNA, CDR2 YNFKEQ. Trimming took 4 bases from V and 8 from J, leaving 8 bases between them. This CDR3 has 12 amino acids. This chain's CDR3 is CASSPGVGELFF. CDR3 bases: TGTGCCAGCAGCCCGGGGGTTGGGGAGCTGTTTTTT.

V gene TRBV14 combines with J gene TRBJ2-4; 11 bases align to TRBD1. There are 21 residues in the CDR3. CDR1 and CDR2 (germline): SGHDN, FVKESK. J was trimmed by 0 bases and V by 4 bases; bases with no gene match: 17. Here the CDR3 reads CASSRTGGSGGRRLAKNIQYF. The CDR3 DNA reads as TGTGCCAGCAGCCGGACAGGGGGCTCTGGTGGACGCAGGCTAGCCAAAAACATTCAGTACTTC. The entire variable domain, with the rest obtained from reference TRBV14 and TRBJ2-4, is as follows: EAGVTQFPSHSVIEKGQTVTLRCDPISGHDNLYWYRRVMGKEIKFLLHFVKESKQDESGMPNNRFLAERTGGTYSTLKVQPAELEDSGVYFCASSRTGGSGGRRLAKNIQYFGAGTRLSVL.

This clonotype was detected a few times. CDR3 in DNA: TGTGCCTGGGATGTGATTGGTGTCGGGGCGGAAGCTTTCTTT. Translation gives CAWDVIGVGAEAFF. This rearrangement joins TRBV30 to TRBJ1-1, with a tentative D call TRBD1 (5 bases). Germline V lookup: CDR1 GTSNPN, CDR2 SVGIG (reference sequence). V lost 5 bases and J lost 8, with 21 bases in between. CDR3 length: 14 amino acids. Using reference TRBV30 and TRBJ1-1 for the parts outside the CDR3, the full variable domain is SQTIHQWPATLVQPVGSPLSLECTVEGTSNPNLYWYRQAAGRGLQLLFYSVGIGQISSEVPQNLSASRPQDRQFILSSKKLLLSDSGFYLCAWDVIGVGAEAFFGQGTRLTVV.

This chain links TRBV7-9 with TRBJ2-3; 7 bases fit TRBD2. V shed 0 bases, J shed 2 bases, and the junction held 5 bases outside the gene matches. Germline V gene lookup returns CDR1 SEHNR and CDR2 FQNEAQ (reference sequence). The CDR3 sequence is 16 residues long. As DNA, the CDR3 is TGTGCCAGCAGCTTAGCGACGGGGGGAAACACAGATACGCAGTATTTT. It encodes CASSLATGGNTDTQYF.

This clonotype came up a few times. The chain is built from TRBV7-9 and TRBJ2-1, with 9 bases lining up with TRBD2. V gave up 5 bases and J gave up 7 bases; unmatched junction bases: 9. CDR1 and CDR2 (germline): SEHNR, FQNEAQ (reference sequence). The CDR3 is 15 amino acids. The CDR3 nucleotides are TGTGCCAGCAGCGTTGGAGCGGGAGGTAGGAATGAGCAGTTCTTC. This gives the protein CASSVGAGGRNEQFF.

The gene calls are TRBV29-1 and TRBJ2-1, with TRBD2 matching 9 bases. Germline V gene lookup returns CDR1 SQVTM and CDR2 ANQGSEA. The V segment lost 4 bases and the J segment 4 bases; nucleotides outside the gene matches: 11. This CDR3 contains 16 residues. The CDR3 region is CSVAHQTSGIYNEQFF. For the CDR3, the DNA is TGCAGCGTTGCCCACCAGACTAGCGGAATATACAATGAGCAGTTCTTC.